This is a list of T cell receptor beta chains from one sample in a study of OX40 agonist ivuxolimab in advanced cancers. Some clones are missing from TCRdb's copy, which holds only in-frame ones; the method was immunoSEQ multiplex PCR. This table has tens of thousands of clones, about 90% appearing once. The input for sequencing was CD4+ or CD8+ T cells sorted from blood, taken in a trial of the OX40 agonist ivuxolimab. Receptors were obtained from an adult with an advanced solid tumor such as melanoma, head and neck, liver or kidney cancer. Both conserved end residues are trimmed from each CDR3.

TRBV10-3 AVRSLTSSYNEQF
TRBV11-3 ASSLNGQTHTDTQY
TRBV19 ASSSRTGTNYGYT
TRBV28 ASREEETQY
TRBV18 ASSPRGGAYEQY
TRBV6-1 ASSAEFSTDTQY
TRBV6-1 ASSGPRFGGTEAF
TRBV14 ASSQGTSGSDEQF
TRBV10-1 ASSGGTSAYNEQF
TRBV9 ASSVSDFNNEQF
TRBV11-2 ASSIGTSGTYEQY
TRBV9 ASSGDRGWYGYT
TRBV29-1 SVEGGYT
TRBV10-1 ASSGSSGSTDTQY
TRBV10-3 AISGTGGRTDTQY
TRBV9 ASSVEPGLKPQH
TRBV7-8 ASSLDNNYGYT
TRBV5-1 ASSLPGTETQY
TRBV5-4 ASSLEQRNIQY
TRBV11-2 ASSPRRDTEAF
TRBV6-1 ASKDVVSATEAF
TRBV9 ASSGGLAGERQY
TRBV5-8 ASSLVGLNYEQY
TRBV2 ASSEFGTGEDNYGYT
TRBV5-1 ASSASGTAVHT
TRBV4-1 ASSQDVTRGENEQF
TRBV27 ASSSLRTVPGYT
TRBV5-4 ASSRTGGSFQETQY
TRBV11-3 ASSFRTSGRPTDTQY
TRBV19 AIGTGERNQPQH
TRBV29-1 STRTVGETEAF
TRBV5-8 ASSPRGYQETQY
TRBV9 ASSPSAEAYEQY
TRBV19 ASSIGTGVTYEQY
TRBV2 ASSGLAGGQAGELF
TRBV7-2 ASSLSGSAYEQY
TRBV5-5 ASSLTSGRISEQY
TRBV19 ASSIRTSGVNEQF
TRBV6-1 ASRPGAGLLGQY
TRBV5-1 ASSLSLAGSYEQY
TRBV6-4 ASSEEGYPSSYNEQF
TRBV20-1 SARDNYGYT
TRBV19 ASSTQYYNEQF
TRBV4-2 ASSWRLAEASSTDTQY
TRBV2 ASSGASGWGDEQF
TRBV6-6 ASRQEINYGYT
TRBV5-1 ASSFTGLSGNTIY
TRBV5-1 ASSEQGQVTDTQY
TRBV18 ASSPSQLHDGYT
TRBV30 AWSPGGSSGYT
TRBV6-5 ASRNSGSRQETQY
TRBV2 ASTWGGDTQY
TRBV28 ASSSFGQMTEAF
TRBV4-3 ASSQDRRGTYEQY
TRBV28 ASSFPTRGNTIY
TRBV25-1 ASAWGGSNQPQH